This section outlines one T cell receptor (beta chain) sequence together with its context. Its antigen is still unknown. A junction end diverges from the germline sequence, so it may reflect a read error. This specimen comes from a study of metastatic and nonmetastatic thyroid tumors. The overall study: Repertoire data that came from the blood and tumor or nodule tissue of malignant and benign thyroid patients were compared. Study observations and caveats: TCR beta diversity was reportedly significantly higher in malignant thyroid tumors than benign nodules, in blood and tumor.

The germline V gene encodes CDR1 SEHNR and CDR2 FQNEAQ (reference sequence). The length of the CDR3 is 14 residues. Thyroid surgery took place with no prior treatment in any patient. As processed by the authors: Built for papillary thyroid cancer, a distant-metastasis classifier drew on CDR3 differences across clinicopathological groups. TCRdb reprocessed the PCR reads via MiXCR. The V and J calls shown here were made by TCRdb, not taken from the authors' results. In the table there are about 13,000 clones, more than 20% of which are singletons. Sequencing was performed on adjacent normal tissue. V usage is TRBV7-9 and J usage is TRBJ2-1; D uncertain. This receptor was obtained from a female donor with papillary thyroid cancer or a benign thyroid nodule (not recorded which). Some clones in this sample may be carry-over from other donors' samples. The CDR3 nucleotides are TGTGCCAGCATCATCGGGCCCTCCCACAATGAGCAGTTCTTC. It specifies CASIIGPSHNEQFF.